This T cell receptor (beta chain) was profiled in a study of early stage breast cancer tumors. Some clones are missing from TCRdb's copy, which holds only in-frame ones; the method was immunoSEQ multiplex PCR. This table has about 31,000 clones, around 75% appearing once. Study results and caveats: Enriched TCRB sequences shared across patients were mostly commonly generated sequences.

This clone ranks as medium-sized. Its specificity is not known. Trimming cost V 4 bases and J 5 bases, with 6 bases left between them. The CDR3 contains 12 residues. Germline CDR1 is MGHRA and CDR2 is YSYEKL. This clonotype originated in a person aged 25-39 years with breast cancer. J is TRBJ2-1 and V is TRBV4-1; D not certain. The sequenced sample was breast tumor tissue. In DNA, the CDR3 is TGCGCCAGCAGCCCCACTAACAATGAGCAGTTCTTC. Its protein product is CASSPTNNEQFF.